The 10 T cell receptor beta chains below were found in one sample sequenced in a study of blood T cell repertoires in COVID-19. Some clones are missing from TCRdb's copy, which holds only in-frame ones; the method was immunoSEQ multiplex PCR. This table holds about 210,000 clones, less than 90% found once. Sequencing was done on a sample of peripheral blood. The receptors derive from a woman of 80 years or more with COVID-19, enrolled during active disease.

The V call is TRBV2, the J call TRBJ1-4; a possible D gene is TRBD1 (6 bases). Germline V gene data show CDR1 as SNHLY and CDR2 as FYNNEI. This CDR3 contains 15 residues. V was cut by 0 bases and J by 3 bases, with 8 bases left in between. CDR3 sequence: CASSEAGAANEKLFF. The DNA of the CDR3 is TGTGCCAGCAGTGAAGCGGGGGCAGCTAATGAAAAACTGTTTTTT.

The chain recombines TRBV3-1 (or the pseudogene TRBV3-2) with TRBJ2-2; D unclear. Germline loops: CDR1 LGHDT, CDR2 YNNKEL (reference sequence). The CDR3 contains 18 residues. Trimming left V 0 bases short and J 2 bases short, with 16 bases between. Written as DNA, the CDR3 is TGTGCCAGCAGCCAAGATTTCCCAGACATAAGCAACACCGGGGAGCTGTTTTTT. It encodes CASSQDFPDISNTGELFF.

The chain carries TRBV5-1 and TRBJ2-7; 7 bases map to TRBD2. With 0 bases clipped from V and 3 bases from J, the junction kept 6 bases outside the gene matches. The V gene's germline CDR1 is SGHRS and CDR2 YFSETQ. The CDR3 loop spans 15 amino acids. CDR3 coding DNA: TGCGCCAGCAGCTTGGATGGAGGGAGGGACTACGAGCAGTACGTC. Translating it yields CASSLDGGRDYEQYV.

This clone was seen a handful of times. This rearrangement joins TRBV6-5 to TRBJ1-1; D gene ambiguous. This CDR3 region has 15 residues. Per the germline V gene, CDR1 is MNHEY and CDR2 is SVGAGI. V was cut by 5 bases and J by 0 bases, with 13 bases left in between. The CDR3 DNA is TGTGCCAGCAGTCCGATTGTTCACATGAACACTGAAGCTTTCTTT. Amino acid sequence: CASSPIVHMNTEAFF.

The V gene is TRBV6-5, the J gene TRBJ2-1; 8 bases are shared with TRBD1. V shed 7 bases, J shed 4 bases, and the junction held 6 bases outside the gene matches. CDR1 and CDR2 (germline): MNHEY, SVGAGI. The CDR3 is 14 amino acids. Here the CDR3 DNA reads TGTGCCAGCACCCGGGACAGGCTTTACAATGAGCAGTTCTTC. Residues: CASTRDRLYNEQFF.

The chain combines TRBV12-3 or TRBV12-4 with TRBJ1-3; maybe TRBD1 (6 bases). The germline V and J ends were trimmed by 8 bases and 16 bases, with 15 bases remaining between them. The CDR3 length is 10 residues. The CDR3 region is CASGDGQTYF. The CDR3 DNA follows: TGTGCCAGCGGGGATGGACAGACGTATTTT.

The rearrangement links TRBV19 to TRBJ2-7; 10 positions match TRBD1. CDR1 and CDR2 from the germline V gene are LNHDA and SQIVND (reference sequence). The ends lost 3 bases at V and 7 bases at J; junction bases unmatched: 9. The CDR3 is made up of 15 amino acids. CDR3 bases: TGTGCCAGTAGTATCGGGACAGGGGACGGTGGGGAGCAGTACTTC. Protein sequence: CASSIGTGDGGEQYF.

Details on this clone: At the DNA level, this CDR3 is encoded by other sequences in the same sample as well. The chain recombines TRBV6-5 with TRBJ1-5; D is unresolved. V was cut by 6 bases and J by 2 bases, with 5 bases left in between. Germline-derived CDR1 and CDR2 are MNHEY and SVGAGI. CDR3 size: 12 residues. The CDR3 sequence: CASRTGNQPQHF. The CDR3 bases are TGTGCCAGCAGGACTGGCAATCAGCCCCAGCATTTT.

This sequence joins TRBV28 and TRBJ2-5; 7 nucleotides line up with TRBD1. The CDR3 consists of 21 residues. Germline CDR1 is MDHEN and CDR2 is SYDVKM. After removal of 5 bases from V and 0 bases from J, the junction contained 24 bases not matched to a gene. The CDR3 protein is CASSDLPYRGPFYPYQETQYF. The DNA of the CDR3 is TGTGCCAGCAGTGATCTTCCTTACAGGGGACCATTCTACCCGTACCAAGAGACCCAGTACTTC.

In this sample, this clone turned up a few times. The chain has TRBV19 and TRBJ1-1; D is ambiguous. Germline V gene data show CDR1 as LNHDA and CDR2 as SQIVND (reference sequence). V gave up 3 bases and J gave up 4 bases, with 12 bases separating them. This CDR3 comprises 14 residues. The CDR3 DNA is TGTGCCAGTAGTATCCGGGAAAGGAGCACTGAAGCTTTCTTT. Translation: CASSIRERSTEAFF.